Below are 26 T cell receptor beta chains sequenced from a single sample in a study of blood T cell repertoires in COVID-19. Only in-frame clones appear in the TCRdb table, and some are missing; sequencing was by immunoSEQ multiplex PCR. The sample consists of 250,000 to 400,000 clones, about 91% of them appearing once. The sample comprised peripheral blood. These TCRs come from a woman in her 30s with COVID-19, enrolled during active disease.

The V call is TRBV7-8, the J call TRBJ2-5, with 10 positions matching TRBD1. The CDR3 has 16 residues. V lost 3 bases and J lost 3; bases outside the gene matches: 7. Germline-derived CDR1 and CDR2 are SGHVS and FQNEAQ. Here the CDR3 reads CASSFQPGQGKETQYF. DNA of the CDR3: TGTGCCAGCAGCTTCCAACCGGGACAGGGGAAAGAGACCCAGTACTTC.

The J gene is TRBJ1-5, the V gene TRBV7-2; the D is unclear. Trimming stripped 2 bases from V and 2 bases from J, with 7 bases between. The length of the CDR3 is 14 residues. Per the germline V gene, CDR1 is SGHTA and CDR2 is FQGNSA. This CDR3 reads CASSLNTGNQPQHF. CDR3 in DNA: TGTGCCAGCAGCTTAAACACAGGCAATCAGCCCCAGCATTTT.

V gene TRBV5-6 combines with J gene TRBJ1-6; 7 bases fit TRBD1. Germline loops: CDR1 SGHDT, CDR2 YYEEEE. The CDR3 is 16 amino acids. V trimming: 1 base; J trimming: 8 bases; junction bases outside the gene matches: 9. This CDR3 is CASSLFGGGWDSPLHF. CDR3 sequence (DNA): TGTGCCAGCAGCTTGTTTGGAGGGGGCTGGGATTCACCCCTCCACTTT.

The genes are TRBV7-2 and TRBJ2-7; 7 bases are a match to TRBD2. Germline CDR1 and CDR2: SGHTA and FQGNSA. This CDR3 is built from 13 residues. Trimming took 1 base from V and 7 from J; bases not matched to a gene: 4. The CDR3 here is CASSLVRAGEQYF. The CDR3 DNA is TGTGCCAGCAGCTTAGTTCGAGCGGGGGAGCAGTACTTC.

The chain recombines TRBV7-8 with TRBJ1-6; maybe TRBD1 (5 bases). This CDR3 has 17 residues. V lost 3 bases and J 2 bases, leaving 14 bases between the germline ends. Germline CDR1 SGHVS, CDR2 FQNEAQ. The CDR3 DNA follows: TGTGCCAGCAGCTTGGGGGGAAGGGGCGCCTATAATTCACCCCTCCACTTT. It is translated as CASSLGGRGAYNSPLHF.

The V and J genes are TRBV29-1 and TRBJ1-2, with 8 positions matching TRBD1. J lost 10 bases, V lost 0 bases, and 4 bases had no gene match. The CDR3 spans 12 residues. Germline V gives CDR1 SQVTM, CDR2 ANQGSEA. The CDR3, as DNA: TGCAGCGTTGAAGACCAGGGGGCTGACTACACCTTC. This gives the protein CSVEDQGADYTF.

The chain combines TRBV15 with TRBJ2-7; TRBD1 is a possible D gene (6 bases). The germline V gene encodes CDR1 LNHNV and CDR2 YYDKDF (reference sequence). V gave up 0 bases and J gave up 4 bases, with 7 bases separating them. The CDR3 is made up of 13 amino acids. DNA of the CDR3: TGTGCCACCAGCAGAGAAGGGGGTTACGAGCAGTACTTC. Encoded protein: CATSREGGYEQYF.

The rearrangement uses TRBV10-3 and TRBJ1-1; D uncertain. CDR3 size: 15 residues. V was pared by 0 bases and J by 4 bases, with 12 bases between. Germline V gene sequence: CDR1 ENHRY, CDR2 SYGVKD. The CDR3 reads CAISESGGLGTEAFF. CDR3 nucleotide sequence: TGTGCCATCAGTGAGTCAGGAGGCTTGGGCACTGAAGCTTTCTTT.

This clone was seen just once. The chain links TRBV6-5 to TRBJ1-6; D perhaps matches TRBD1 (5 bases). From germline, CDR1 is MNHEY and CDR2 SVGAGI. V lost 4 bases and J 6 bases, leaving 16 bases between the germline ends. The CDR3 has 16 amino acids. CDR3 nucleotides: TGTGCCAGCAGTTCTAAGGTGGGGACTCCTAATTCACCCCTCCACTTT. Protein product: CASSSKVGTPNSPLHF.

In DNA form, the CDR3 reads TGTGCCAGCAGCCTTCTAAGGGGACTAGCGGGGGGGCCCTGTAGCAATGAGCAGTTCTTC. Amino acids: CASSLLRGLAGGPCSNEQFF. The chain employs TRBV3-1 (or the pseudogene TRBV3-2) and TRBJ2-1, with TRBD2 identical over 16 bases. The CDR3 contains 20 residues. After removal of 4 bases from V and 6 bases from J, the junction contained 15 bases not matched to a gene. Germline V gives CDR1 LGHDT, CDR2 YNNKEL (reference sequence).

The gene calls are TRBV25-1 and TRBJ1-2; D possibly corresponds to TRBD1 (6 bases). The CDR3 runs to 15 residues. Trimming cost V 4 bases and J 4 bases, with 16 bases left between them. Germline V gene data show CDR1 as MGHDK and CDR2 as SYGVNS. CDR3: CASSGGAGGRYGYTF. The DNA for the CDR3 is TGTGCCAGCAGTGGAGGAGCGGGGGGCCGCTATGGCTACACCTTC.

The chain recombines TRBV18 with TRBJ2-3; D unresolved. The CDR3 covers 14 residues. CDR1 is KGHSH and CDR2 is LQKENI in the germline V gene. Trimming cost V 0 bases and J 2 bases, with 6 bases left between them. In DNA form, the CDR3 reads TGTGCCAGCTCACCACCGTTCTCCACAGATACGCAGTATTTT. Amino acid sequence: CASSPPFSTDTQYF.

This chain uses TRBV21-1 with TRBJ2-1; TRBD2 is the table's D call and was not checked against the DNA. TRBV21-1 is noted as a pseudogene. The CDR3 is made up of 16 amino acids. The CDR3 reads CASSKGRLGQNNEQFF. The CDR3, as DNA: TGTGCCAGCAGCAAAGGTCGGCTAGGTCAGAACAATGAGCAGTTCTTC.

This rearrangement joins TRBV6-5 to TRBJ1-1; 9 bases map to TRBD1. This CDR3 has 14 amino acids. J lost 6 bases, V lost 6 bases, and 8 bases had no gene match. The germline CDR1 and CDR2 sequences are MNHEY and SVGAGI. The CDR3 here is CASRVRGQGAEAFF. The CDR3 region has the DNA TGTGCCAGCAGGGTCCGGGGACAGGGCGCTGAAGCTTTCTTT.

The chain recombines TRBV19 with TRBJ2-5; 10 nucleotides match TRBD1. CDR3 size: 14 residues. CDR1 and CDR2 from the germline V gene are LNHDA and SQIVND (reference sequence). Trimming at V came to 5 bases and at J to 5 bases, leaving 5 bases not matched to a gene. CDR3 DNA sequence: TGTGCCAGTAGTCCCCTGACAGGGGGCGAGACCCAGTACTTC. Amino acid sequence: CASSPLTGGETQYF.

This chain links TRBV24-1 with TRBJ2-1; the match to TRBD1 covers 8 bases. J was trimmed by 8 bases and V by 5 bases; bases with no gene match: 7. CDR1 and CDR2 from the germline V gene are KGHDR and SFDVKD. This CDR3 is 14 amino acids long. CDR3 in amino acids: CATSGRTGKDEQFF. The CDR3 nucleotides are TGTGCCACCAGTGGTCGGACAGGGAAAGATGAGCAGTTCTTC.

J is TRBJ2-7 and V is TRBV5-8; D perhaps matches TRBD1 (6 bases). V lost 5 bases to trimming and J lost 2 bases, with 11 bases between them. From germline, CDR1 is SGHTS and CDR2 YDEGEE. The CDR3 is 13 amino acids. CDR3 protein: CASRVTGAYEQYV. The CDR3 DNA reads as TGTGCCAGCAGGGTGACAGGAGCCTACGAGCAGTACGTC.

V gene TRBV7-9 combines with J gene TRBJ2-7; TRBD1 might be the D (5 bases). Germline CDR1 reads SEHNR; CDR2 reads FQNEAQ (reference sequence). Deletions cut 1 base from V and 4 bases from J, with 14 bases between. CDR3 length equals 15 residues. The CDR3 region has the DNA TGTGCCAGCAGCTTAGGAGCCAGGGAATTGTACGAGCAGTACTTC. It translates to CASSLGARELYEQYF.

The chain combines TRBV6-6 with TRBJ2-5; 16 positions agree with TRBD2. The germline CDR1 and CDR2 sequences are MNHNY and SVGAGI (reference sequence). The CDR3 covers 17 residues. Trimming at V came to 5 bases and at J to 9 bases, leaving 12 bases not matched to a gene. The CDR3 DNA reads TGTGCCAGCAGTCCCCCGCCGGGACTAGCGGGGGGGCCGGCCCAGTACTTC. It specifies CASSPPPGLAGGPAQYF.

The rearrangement joins TRBV6-2 or TRBV6-3 to TRBJ2-2; the match to TRBD2 covers 11 bases. The CDR3 contains 20 residues. Germline assignment: CDR1 MNHEY and CDR2 SVGEGT. Trimming cost V 4 bases and J 0 bases; bases outside gene matches: 13. CDR3 bases: TGTGCCAGCAGTTCCCCCCGGCTAGCGGGGGGAAGGGCGAACACCGGGGAGCTGTTTTTT. Translation: CASSSPRLAGGRANTGELFF.

The DNA for the CDR3 is TGTGCCAGCAGCCAGGGGGCGCAAAATCTTAAAGCTTTCTTT. This gives the protein CASSQGAQNLKAFF. The V call is TRBV27, the J call TRBJ1-1; 8 bases match TRBD1. V was clipped by 6 bases and J by 9 bases; unmatched bases: 12. Per germline, CDR1 MNHEY and CDR2 SMNVEV (reference sequence). CDR3 length equals 14 residues.

V and J are TRBV5-8 and TRBJ1-5; D unresolved. With 2 bases removed from V and 6 bases from J, the gap between germline ends came to 6 bases. Germline CDR1 and CDR2: SGHTS and YDEGEE. This CDR3 has 12 amino acids. CDR3 amino acids: CASSFRSQPQHF. The CDR3 DNA sequence: TGTGCCAGCAGCTTTCGGTCTCAGCCCCAGCATTTT.

V usage is TRBV19 and J usage is TRBJ1-6; TRBD1 is a possible D gene (6 bases). Germline values: CDR1 LNHDA, CDR2 SQIVND (reference sequence). The CDR3 has 16 residues. Trimming cost V 8 bases and J 4 bases, with 18 bases left between them. In DNA, the CDR3 is TGTGCCAGTGGGCCTACAGGGAATCCTTATAATTCACCCCTCCACTTT. Its translation: CASGPTGNPYNSPLHF.

The V call is TRBV5-5, the J call TRBJ1-1; D gene uncertain. The CDR3 is 15 amino acids. From germline, CDR1 is SGHKS and CDR2 YYEKEE (reference sequence). Trimming cost V 6 bases and J 1 base, with 16 bases left between them. CDR3 amino acids: CASTVPGVRNTEAFF. The CDR3 DNA is TGTGCCAGCACCGTCCCCGGGGTGAGGAACACTGAAGCTTTCTTT.

The chain is built from TRBV15 and TRBJ1-5, with TRBD1 identical over 8 bases. This CDR3 region has 15 residues. J lost 4 bases, V lost 5 bases, and 7 bases had no gene match. Germline CDR1 reads LNHNV; CDR2 reads YYDKDF (reference sequence). CDR3 in amino acids: CATSWAGGANQPQHF. DNA for the CDR3: TGTGCCACCAGCTGGGCAGGGGGCGCGAATCAGCCCCAGCATTTT. Drawing the rest from reference TRBV15 and TRBJ1-5, the complete variable domain is DAMVIQNPRYQVTQFGKPVTLSCSQTLNHNVMYWYQQKSSQAPKLLFHYYDKDFNNEADTPDNFQSRRPNTSFCFLDIRSPGLGDTAMYLCATSWAGGANQPQHFGDGTRLSIL.

V is TRBV2 and J is TRBJ1-2; possible D gene TRBD1, 6 bases. Trimming shortened V by 6 bases and J by 2 bases, and 19 bases separated the two germline ends. Germline CDR1 and CDR2: SNHLY and FYNNEI. The CDR3 covers 16 residues. Written as DNA, the CDR3 is TGTGCCAGCAGGGTTCGTGTTGGGGGGGCCAACTATGGCTACACCTTC. Protein product: CASRVRVGGANYGYTF.